This TCR beta chain was recovered during a study of T cell repertoires in cytomegalovirus infection. General observations from the study: The response measured ex vivo was dominated by TCR beta clonotypes (HLA-C-restricted and CMV-specific).

This clonotype was seen only a few times. Antigen specificity is unknown. TCRdb re-called the reads through MiXCR, storing one row per CDR3 protein. Of hundreds of thousands of distinct CDR3 sequences in the sample, roughly 33% were seen once. This CDR3 comprises 15 residues. Germline-derived CDR1 and CDR2 are SGHVT and SQSDAQ. V dropped 5 bases and J dropped 6 bases, with 19 bases sitting between them. Sequencing was performed on cultured PBMCs, taken from culture after CMV antigen stimulation. The rearrangement links TRBV7-4 to TRBJ1-1; maybe TRBD1 (5 bases). This TCR came from a human donor in good health (CMV status not recorded). Some clones in this sample may be carry-over from other donors' samples. This CDR3 is CASSPRDPGGAEAFF. For the CDR3, the DNA is TGTGCCAGCAGCCCTCGGGATCCGGGGGGTGCTGAAGCTTTCTTT.